One sample yielded the 14 T cell receptor beta chains listed below, sequenced in a study of T cells in narcolepsy. Clones were sequenced by immunoSEQ multiplex PCR, and TCRdb holds only the in-frame ones, with some missing. The table records roughly 23,000 clones, around 81% of them present only once. Input material: memory (CD45RA-) CD4+ T cells from blood. The receptors come from a human donor in good health.

This clone turned up a few times. The gene calls are TRBV4-3 and TRBJ2-2; D is perhaps TRBD2 (5 bases). This CDR3 contains 12 residues. V was clipped by 7 bases and J by 8 bases, with 11 bases between them. Germline V gives CDR1 LGHNA, CDR2 YSLEER. The CDR3 here is CASKGLWGELFF. CDR3 nucleotides: TGCGCCAGCAAAGGACTCTGGGGGGAGCTGTTTTTT.

The J gene is TRBJ2-1, the V gene TRBV7-3; 11 nucleotides align to TRBD2. Germline CDR1 is SGHTA and CDR2 is FQGTGA. With 1 base clipped from V and 6 bases from J, the junction kept 5 bases outside the gene matches. The length of the CDR3 is 16 residues. CDR3 protein: CASSLSASGGRNEQFF. The CDR3, as DNA: TGTGCCAGCAGCTTAAGTGCTAGCGGGGGGCGCAATGAGCAGTTCTTC.

The chain is built from TRBV9 and TRBJ2-3, with D unresolved. With 3 bases removed from V and 2 bases from J, the gap between germline ends came to 10 bases. Germline CDR1 is SGDLS and CDR2 is YYNGEE. The CDR3 is 14 residues long. The CDR3 bases are TGTGCCAGCAGCGCCCGCCAGGCCACAGATACGCAGTATTTT. This encodes CASSARQATDTQYF.

This clone was picked up one time. J is TRBJ1-2 and V is TRBV6-1; 7 nucleotides align to TRBD1. The germline gives CDR1 MNHNS, CDR2 SASEGT. Trimming cost V 5 bases and J 0 bases; bases outside gene matches: 6. The CDR3 is 15 amino acids. The CDR3 coding sequence is TGTGCCAGCAGTCTTTCAGGGGGACCTAACTATGGCTACACCTTC. It yields the protein CASSLSGGPNYGYTF.

The CDR3 DNA reads TGTGCCAGCAGCTTAGAGCACAGGGGGAATCAGCCCCAGCATTTT. Translating gives CASSLEHRGNQPQHF. The J gene is TRBJ1-5, the V gene TRBV7-8; the match to TRBD1 covers 8 bases. The germline V gene has CDR1 SGHVS and CDR2 FQNEAQ. V was clipped by 1 base and J by 4 bases; unmatched bases: 3. The length of the CDR3 is 15 residues.

This sequence joins TRBV7-9 and TRBJ2-2, with unresolved D. This CDR3 comprises 14 residues. Per the germline V gene, CDR1 is SEHNR and CDR2 is FQNEAQ (reference sequence). V shed 3 bases and J shed 4 bases, with 9 bases lying between them. In nucleotides, the CDR3 is TGTGCCAGCAGCTTGGGCCCGCTCACCGGGGAGCTGTTTTTT. Its translation: CASSLGPLTGELFF.

The chain combines TRBV11-1 with TRBJ1-4, with a weak D call TRBD1 (6 bases). The CDR3 spans 14 residues. V lost 5 bases and J lost 6, with 13 bases in between. Germline CDR1 is SGHAT and CDR2 is FQDESV (reference sequence). The CDR3 region is CASSATGLHEKLFF. CDR3 nucleotide sequence: TGTGCCAGCAGCGCCACAGGGTTACATGAAAAACTGTTTTTT.

This clone came up a few times. The CDR3 sequence: CSVDNSPGTGRGAYTF. CDR3 sequence (DNA): TGCAGCGTTGATAACTCCCCGGGGACCGGCAGAGGCGCCTACACCTTC. V usage is TRBV29-1 and J usage is TRBJ1-2; possibly TRBD1 for D (5 bases). Germline CDR1 SQVTM, CDR2 ANQGSEA. Trimming shortened V by 3 bases and J by 10 bases, and 27 bases separated the two germline ends. This CDR3 is 16 amino acids long.

The J gene is TRBJ1-2, the V gene TRBV5-1; 11 bases are shared with TRBD1. The CDR3 is made up of 16 amino acids. V shed 2 bases, J shed 4 bases, and the junction held 7 bases outside the gene matches. Germline V lookup: CDR1 SGHRS, CDR2 YFSETQ. In nucleotides, the CDR3 is TGCGCCAGCAGCTTACCCGGACAGGGGGCCGTCTATGGCTACACCTTC. This encodes CASSLPGQGAVYGYTF. The whole variable domain, filled in from reference TRBV5-1 and TRBJ1-2, reads KAGVTQTPRYLIKTRGQQVTLSCSPISGHRSVSWYQQTPGQGLQFLFEYFSETQRNKGNFPGRFSGRQFSNSRSEMNVSTLELGDSALYLCASSLPGQGAVYGYTFGSGTRLTVV.

The V call is TRBV7-2, the J call TRBJ2-7; D possibly corresponds to TRBD2 (6 bases). Germline-derived CDR1 and CDR2 are SGHTA and FQGNSA. This CDR3 has 13 residues. Trimming stripped 2 bases from V and 7 bases from J, with 12 bases between. CDR3 loop: CASSLRRAGEQYF. For the CDR3, the DNA is TGTGCCAGCAGCTTAAGGCGGGCGGGGGAGCAGTACTTC.

The gene calls are TRBV4-1 and TRBJ1-4; 7 bases agree with TRBD1. The CDR3 is made up of 15 amino acids. Germline CDR1 reads MGHRA; CDR2 reads YSYEKL. After removal of 0 bases from V and 6 bases from J, the junction contained 4 bases not matched to a gene. The CDR3, as DNA: TGCGCCAGCAGCCAAGACGCCCAGGGGGATGAAAAACTGTTTTTT. Residues: CASSQDAQGDEKLFF.

In its sample, this clone is medium-sized (0.01 to 0.1%). V gene TRBV18 combines with J gene TRBJ1-1; perhaps TRBD1 as D (5 bases). Germline CDR1 reads KGHSH; CDR2 reads LQKENI. The CDR3 is 17 residues long. V was pared by 3 bases and J by 1 base, with 18 bases between. CDR3 DNA: TGTGCCAGCTCACCTCTCATGCTAGGGGTGCCGAACACTGAAGCTTTCTTT. It codes for CASSPLMLGVPNTEAFF. Supplemented by reference TRBV18 and TRBJ1-1, the full variable domain reads NAGVMQNPRHLVRRRGQEARLRCSPMKGHSHVYWYRQLPEEGLKFMVYLQKENIIDESGMPKERFSAEFPKEGPSILRIQQVVRGDSAAYFCASSPLMLGVPNTEAFFGQGTRLTVV.

V and J are TRBV6-6 and TRBJ2-3; D is unclear. Germline assignment: CDR1 MNHNY and CDR2 SVGAGI (reference sequence). CDR3 size: 12 residues. Trimming removed 6 bases from V and 2 bases from J, with 6 bases in between. The CDR3 here is CASSHYTDTQYF. The CDR3, as DNA: TGTGCCAGCAGCCATTACACAGATACGCAGTATTTT.

The J gene is TRBJ1-1, the V gene TRBV30; D may be TRBD1 (6 bases). Trimming cost V 4 bases and J 3 bases, with 18 bases left between them. Germline values: CDR1 GTSNPN, CDR2 SVGIG (reference sequence). The CDR3 is made up of 15 amino acids. CDR3 sequence (DNA): TGTGCCTGGATTTCCGGGGACAAGCGGGACACTGAAGCTTTCTTT. This codes for CAWISGDKRDTEAFF.